This TCR beta chain was observed in a study of blood T cell repertoires in COVID-19. Study at large: Material from acute and convalescent COVID-19 was sourced from the United States, Italy and Spain. Nucleic acid was either cDNA or gDNA, and it came from T cells, B-cell-depleted T cells, or PBMCs.

In the original workflow: Reference gene primer amplification yielded estimated nucleated cell counts. The protocol was immunoSEQ multiplex PCR, while the TCRdb copy is restricted to in-frame clones and leaves out a portion. The V and J calls and clone size are taken from that table; D and trimming were inferred from the DNA. Of some 230,000 clones detected, around 80% appear once; the ten largest clones hold 4.5% to 5.5%. The CDR3 length is 14 residues. The germline gives CDR1 SGHTA, CDR2 FQGNSA. Germline trimming cut 3 bases from V and 7 bases from J; bases unmatched to any gene: 2. The chain recombines TRBV7-2 with TRBJ1-6; 8 bases fit TRBD1. The sample was peripheral blood. The origin of this receptor is a woman in her sixties or seventies who had recovered from COVID-19. The CDR3 loop reads CASSFRTGNSPLHF. In DNA, the CDR3 is TGTGCCAGCAGCTTCCGGACAGGGAATTCACCCCTCCACTTT.